These 4 T cell receptor beta chains share one sample of origin, sequenced in a study of T cell clonality in common variable immunodeficiency. The assay was immunoSEQ multiplex PCR, and TCRdb's table has in-frame clones only and misses some. Singletons are absent from the sample, which has over 50,000 clones. Material: peripheral blood mononuclear cells. Receptor source: a person aged 18 to 69 in good health.

Ten or more counts support this clone. The sequence runs out 3 residues before the end of the CDR3; the remainder is reconstructed from the germline J gene. J is TRBJ2-7 and V is TRBV5-1, with a tentative D call TRBD2 (6 bases). The CDR3 is made up of 15 amino acids. Germline CDR1 SGHRS, CDR2 YFSETQ. The V end lost 0 bases, the J end lost 1 base, and 11 bases lay between the germline ends. Partial CDR3 DNA: TGCGCCAGCAGCTTGGCCGTGGGGGGATCCTACGAG. Protein sequence: CASSLAVGGSYE. The full CDR3 protein reads CASSLAVGGSYEQYF.

Comment on this clone: Read data end 3 residues before the CDR3 end; the end is taken from the germline J gene. This chain connects TRBV7-3 to TRBJ2-3; TRBD1 or TRBD2 may be the D gene (6 bases each). Germline-derived CDR1 and CDR2 are SGHTA and FQGTGA. This CDR3 spans 16 amino acids. The DNA read from the CDR3 is TGTGCCAGCAGCTTAGGGGCCACAGGGAGGAAGGAGACG. It translates to CASSLGATGRKET. The entire CDR3 sequence reads CASSLGATGRKETQYF. Drawing the rest from reference TRBV7-3 and TRBJ2-3, the complete variable domain is GAGVSQTPSNKVTEKGKYVELRCDPISGHTALYWYRQSLGQGPEFLIYFQGTGAADDSGLPNDRFFAVRPEGSVSTLKIQRTERGDSAVYLCASSLGATGRKETQYFGPGTRLTVL.

This clone was observed many times. The DNA ends 3 residues before the CDR3 does, and the rest of the CDR3 is filled in from the germline J gene. The chain combines TRBV5-1 with TRBJ1-1, with 7 bases matching TRBD1. Germline V gene sequence: CDR1 SGHRS, CDR2 YFSETQ. The CDR3 extends over 14 amino acids. Trimming took 0 bases from V and 6 from J; bases not matched to a gene: 5. CDR3 DNA (partial): TGCGCCAGCAGCTTGGAAGGGGGCCTCGCTGAA. It translates to CASSLEGGLAE. The CDR3 as a whole reads CASSLEGGLAEAFF.

This clone was detected many times. The read halts 3 residues ahead of the CDR3 end, with the missing end drawn from the germline J gene. This chain links TRBV7-8 with TRBJ1-5; 9 bases fit TRBD1. The V and J ends lost 4 bases and 5 bases, in that order; junction bases with no gene match: 6. The CDR3 sequence is 15 residues long. The germline CDR1 and CDR2 sequences are SGHVS and FQNEAQ. This CDR3 is CASSSGTGRYQPQHF. The covered CDR3 bases are TGTGCCAGCAGCTCGGGGACAGGGCGTTATCAGCCC.